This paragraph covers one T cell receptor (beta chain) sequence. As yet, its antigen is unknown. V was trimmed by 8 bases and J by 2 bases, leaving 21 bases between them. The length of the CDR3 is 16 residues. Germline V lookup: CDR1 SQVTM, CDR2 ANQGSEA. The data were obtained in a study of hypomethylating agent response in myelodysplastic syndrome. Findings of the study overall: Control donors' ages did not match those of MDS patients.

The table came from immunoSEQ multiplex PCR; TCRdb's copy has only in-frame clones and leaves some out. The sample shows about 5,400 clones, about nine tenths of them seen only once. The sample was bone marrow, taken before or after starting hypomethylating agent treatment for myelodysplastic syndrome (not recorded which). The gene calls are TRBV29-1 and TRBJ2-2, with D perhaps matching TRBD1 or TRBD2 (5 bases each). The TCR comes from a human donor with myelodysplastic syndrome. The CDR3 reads CSPIVEARDNTGELFF. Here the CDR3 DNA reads TGCAGCCCCATTGTGGAGGCCAGGGACAACACCGGGGAGCTGTTTTTT.